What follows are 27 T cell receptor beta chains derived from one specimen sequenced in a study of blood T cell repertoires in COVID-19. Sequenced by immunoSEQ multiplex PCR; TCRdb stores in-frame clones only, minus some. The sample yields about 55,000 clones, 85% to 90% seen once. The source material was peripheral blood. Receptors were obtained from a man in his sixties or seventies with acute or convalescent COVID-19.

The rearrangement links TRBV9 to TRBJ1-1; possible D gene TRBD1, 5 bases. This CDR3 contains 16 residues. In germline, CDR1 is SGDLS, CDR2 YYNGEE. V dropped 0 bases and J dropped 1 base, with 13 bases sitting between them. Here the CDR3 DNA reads TGTGCCAGCAGCGTAGGGCAGGGTCAGCAGAACACTGAAGCTTTCTTT. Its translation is CASSVGQGQQNTEAFF.

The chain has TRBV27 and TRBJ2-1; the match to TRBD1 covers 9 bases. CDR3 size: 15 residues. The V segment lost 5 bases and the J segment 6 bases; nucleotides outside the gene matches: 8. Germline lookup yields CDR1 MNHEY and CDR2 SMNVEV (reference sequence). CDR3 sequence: CASSAPGQGRNEQFF. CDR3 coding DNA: TGTGCCAGCAGTGCACCGGGACAGGGTCGCAATGAGCAGTTCTTC.

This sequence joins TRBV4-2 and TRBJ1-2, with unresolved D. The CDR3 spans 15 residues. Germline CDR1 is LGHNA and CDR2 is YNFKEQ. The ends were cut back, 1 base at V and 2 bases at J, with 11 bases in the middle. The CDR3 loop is CASSQGSVFNYGYTF. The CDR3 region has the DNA TGTGCCAGCAGCCAAGGTTCAGTATTCAACTATGGCTACACCTTC.

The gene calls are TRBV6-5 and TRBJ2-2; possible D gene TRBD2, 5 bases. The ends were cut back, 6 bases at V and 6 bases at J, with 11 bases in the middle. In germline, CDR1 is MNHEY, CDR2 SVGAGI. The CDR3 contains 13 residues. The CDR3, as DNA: TGTGCCAGCAGAGGGAGATACCCCGGGGAGCTGTTTTTT. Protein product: CASRGRYPGELFF.

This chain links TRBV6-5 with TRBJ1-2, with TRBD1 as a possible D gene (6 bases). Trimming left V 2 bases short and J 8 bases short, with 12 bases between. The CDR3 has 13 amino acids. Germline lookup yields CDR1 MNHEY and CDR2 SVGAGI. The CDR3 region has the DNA TGTGCCAGCAGTTACGGCAGGGGTGAGGGCTACACCTTC. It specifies CASSYGRGEGYTF.

The CDR3 nucleotides are TGCAGCGTCGGGACAGTCGATCAGCCCCAGCATTTT. Residues: CSVGTVDQPQHF. The rearrangement uses TRBV29-1 and TRBJ1-5, with TRBD1 matching 7 bases. V shed 6 bases, J shed 5 bases, and the junction held 4 bases outside the gene matches. This CDR3 has 12 residues. In germline, CDR1 is SQVTM, CDR2 ANQGSEA.

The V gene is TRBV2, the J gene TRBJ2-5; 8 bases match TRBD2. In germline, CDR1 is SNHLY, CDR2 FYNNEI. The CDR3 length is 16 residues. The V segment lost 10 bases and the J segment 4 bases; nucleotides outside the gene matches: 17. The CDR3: CATPNVAGGLRETQYF. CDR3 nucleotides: TGTGCCACTCCCAACGTTGCGGGAGGCCTCCGAGAGACCCAGTACTTC.

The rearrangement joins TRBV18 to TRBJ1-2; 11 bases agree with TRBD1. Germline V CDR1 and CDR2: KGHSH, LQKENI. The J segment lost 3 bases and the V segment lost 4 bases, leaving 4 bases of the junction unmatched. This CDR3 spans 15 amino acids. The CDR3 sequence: CASSQPGQGDYGYTF. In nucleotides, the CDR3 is TGTGCCAGCTCACAACCGGGACAGGGGGACTATGGCTACACCTTC.

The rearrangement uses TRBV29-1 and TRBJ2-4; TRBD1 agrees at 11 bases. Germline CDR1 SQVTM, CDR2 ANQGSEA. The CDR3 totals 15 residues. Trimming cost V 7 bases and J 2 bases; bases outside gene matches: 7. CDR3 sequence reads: CSGTGTGGTKNIQYF. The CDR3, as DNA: TGCAGCGGCACCGGGACAGGGGGTACCAAAAACATTCAGTACTTC. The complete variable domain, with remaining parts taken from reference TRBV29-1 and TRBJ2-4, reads SAVISQKPSRDICQRGTSLTIQCQVDSQVTMMFWYRQQPGQSLTLIATANQGSEATYESGFVIDKFPISRPNLTFSTLTVSNMSPEDSSIYLCSGTGTGGTKNIQYFGAGTRLSVL.

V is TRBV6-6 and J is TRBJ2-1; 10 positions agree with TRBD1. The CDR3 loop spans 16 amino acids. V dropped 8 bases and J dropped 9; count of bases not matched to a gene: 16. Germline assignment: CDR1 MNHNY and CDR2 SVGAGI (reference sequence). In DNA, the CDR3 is TGTGCCAGCGGCTCCGGGACAGGGGATTTTGGTGGTGAGCAGTTCTTC. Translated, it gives CASGSGTGDFGGEQFF.

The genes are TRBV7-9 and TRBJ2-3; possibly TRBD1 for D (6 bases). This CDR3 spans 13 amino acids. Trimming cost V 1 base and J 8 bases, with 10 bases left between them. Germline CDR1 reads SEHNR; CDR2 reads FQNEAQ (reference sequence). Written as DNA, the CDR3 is TGTGCCAGCAGCTTAGGTGGACAGTCTACGCAGTATTTT. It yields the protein CASSLGGQSTQYF. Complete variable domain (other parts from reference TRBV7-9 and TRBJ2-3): DTGVSQNPRHKITKRGQNVTFRCDPISEHNRLYWYRQTLGQGPEFLTYFQNEAQLEKSRLLSDRFSAERPKGSFSTLEIQRTEQGDSAMYLCASSLGGQSTQYFGPGTRLTVL.

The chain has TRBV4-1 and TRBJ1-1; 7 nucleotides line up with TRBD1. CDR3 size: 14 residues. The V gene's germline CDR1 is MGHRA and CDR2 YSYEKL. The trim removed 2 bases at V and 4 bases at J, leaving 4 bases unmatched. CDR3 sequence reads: CASSQWTGRTEAFF. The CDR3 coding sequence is TGCGCCAGCAGCCAATGGACAGGTCGCACTGAAGCTTTCTTT.

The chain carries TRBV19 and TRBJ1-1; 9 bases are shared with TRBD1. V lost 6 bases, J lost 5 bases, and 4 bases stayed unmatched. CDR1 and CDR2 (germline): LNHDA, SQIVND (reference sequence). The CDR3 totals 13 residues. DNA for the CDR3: TGTGCCAGTAGAATGGACAGGGGTACTGAAGCTTTCTTT. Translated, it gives CASRMDRGTEAFF.

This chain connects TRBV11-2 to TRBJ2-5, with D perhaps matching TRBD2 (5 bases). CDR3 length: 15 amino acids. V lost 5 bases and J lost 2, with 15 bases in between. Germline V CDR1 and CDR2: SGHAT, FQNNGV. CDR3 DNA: TGTGCCAGCAGCCGAATGGGGAGAGGGCAAGAGACCCAGTACTTC. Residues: CASSRMGRGQETQYF.

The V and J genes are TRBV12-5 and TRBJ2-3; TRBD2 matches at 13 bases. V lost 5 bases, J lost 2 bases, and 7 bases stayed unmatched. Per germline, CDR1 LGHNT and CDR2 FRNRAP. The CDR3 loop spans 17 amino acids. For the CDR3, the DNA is TGTGCTAGTGGTCCCGGGGGGACTAGCGGGGCCACAGATACGCAGTATTTT. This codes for CASGPGGTSGATDTQYF.

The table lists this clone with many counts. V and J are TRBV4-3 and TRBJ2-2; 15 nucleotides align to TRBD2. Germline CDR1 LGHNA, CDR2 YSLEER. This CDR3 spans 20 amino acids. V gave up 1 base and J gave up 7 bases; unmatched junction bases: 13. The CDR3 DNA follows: TGCGCCAGCAGCCAAGCCTCAGTAGGACTAGCGGGGGGGACTGACGGGGAGCTGTTTTTT. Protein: CASSQASVGLAGGTDGELFF.

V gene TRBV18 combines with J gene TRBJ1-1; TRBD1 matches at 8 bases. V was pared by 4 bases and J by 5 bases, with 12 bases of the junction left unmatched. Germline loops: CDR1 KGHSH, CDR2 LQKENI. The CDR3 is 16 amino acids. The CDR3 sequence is CASSHQPTGVRTEAFF. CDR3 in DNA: TGTGCCAGCTCACACCAACCGACAGGGGTGAGAACTGAAGCTTTCTTT.

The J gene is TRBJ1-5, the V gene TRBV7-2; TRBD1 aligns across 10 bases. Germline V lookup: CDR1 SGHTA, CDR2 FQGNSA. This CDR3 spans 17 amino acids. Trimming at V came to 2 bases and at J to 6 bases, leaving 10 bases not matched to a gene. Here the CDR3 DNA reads TGTGCCAGCAGCTTATCCATGACAGGGGGCAGGGTTCAGCCCCAGCATTTT. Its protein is CASSLSMTGGRVQPQHF. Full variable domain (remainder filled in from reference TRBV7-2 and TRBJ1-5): GAGVSQSPSNKVTEKGKDVELRCDPISGHTALYWYRQSLGQGLEFLIYFQGNSAPDKSGLPSDRFSAERTGGSVSTLTIQRTQQEDSAVYLCASSLSMTGGRVQPQHFGDGTRLSIL.

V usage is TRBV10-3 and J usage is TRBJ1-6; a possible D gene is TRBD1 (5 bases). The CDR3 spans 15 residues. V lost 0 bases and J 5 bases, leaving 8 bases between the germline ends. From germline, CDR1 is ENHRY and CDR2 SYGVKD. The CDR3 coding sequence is TGTGCCATCAGTGAGTCGACAGTTAATAATTCACCCCTCCACTTT. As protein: CAISESTVNNSPLHF.

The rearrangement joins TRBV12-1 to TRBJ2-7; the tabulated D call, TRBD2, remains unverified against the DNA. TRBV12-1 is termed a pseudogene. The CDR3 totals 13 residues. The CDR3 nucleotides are TGTGCCCAAGGGAGGGGAGGGGAATACGAGCAGTACTTC. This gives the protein CAQGRGGEYEQYF.

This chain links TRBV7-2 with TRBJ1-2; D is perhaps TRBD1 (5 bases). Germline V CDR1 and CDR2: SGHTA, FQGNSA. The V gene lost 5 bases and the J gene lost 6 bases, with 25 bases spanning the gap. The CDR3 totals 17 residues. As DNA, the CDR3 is TGTGCCAGCAGCCTGGGACTAGCGGGAGGAAAGTCGAATGGCTACACCTTC. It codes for CASSLGLAGGKSNGYTF.

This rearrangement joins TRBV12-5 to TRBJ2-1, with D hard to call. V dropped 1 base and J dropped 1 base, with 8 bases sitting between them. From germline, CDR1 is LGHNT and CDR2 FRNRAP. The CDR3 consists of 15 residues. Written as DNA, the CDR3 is TGTGCTAGTGGTTTGGGCGAATTTTCCTACAATGAGCAGTTCTTC. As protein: CASGLGEFSYNEQFF.

The CDR3 nucleotides read TGTGCCAGCAGCTTAACCGGGGGGGCTTCTGAAGCTTTCTTT. Protein sequence: CASSLTGGASEAFF. The rearrangement joins TRBV7-3 to TRBJ1-1; D might be TRBD1 (6 bases). Germline CDR1 is SGHTA and CDR2 is FQGTGA. Trimming shortened V by 0 bases and J by 6 bases, and 11 bases separated the two germline ends. The CDR3 has 14 residues.

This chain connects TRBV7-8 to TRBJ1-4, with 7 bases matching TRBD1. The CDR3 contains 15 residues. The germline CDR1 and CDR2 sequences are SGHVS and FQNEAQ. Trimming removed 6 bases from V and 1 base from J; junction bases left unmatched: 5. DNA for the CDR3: TGTGCCAGCAGGAGGAGACAGGGAACTAATGAAAAACTGTTTTTT. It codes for CASRRRQGTNEKLFF.

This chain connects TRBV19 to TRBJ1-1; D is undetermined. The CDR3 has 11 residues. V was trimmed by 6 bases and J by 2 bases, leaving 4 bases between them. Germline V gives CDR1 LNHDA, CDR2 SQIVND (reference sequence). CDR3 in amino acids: CASSINTEAFF. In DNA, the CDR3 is TGTGCCAGTAGCATTAACACTGAAGCTTTCTTT.

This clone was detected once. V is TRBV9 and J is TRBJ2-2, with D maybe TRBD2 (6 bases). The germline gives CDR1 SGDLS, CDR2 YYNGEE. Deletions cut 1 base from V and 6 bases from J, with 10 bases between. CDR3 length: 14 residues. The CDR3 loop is CASSVNTGAGELFF. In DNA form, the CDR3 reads TGTGCCAGCAGCGTAAATACGGGGGCCGGGGAGCTGTTTTTT.

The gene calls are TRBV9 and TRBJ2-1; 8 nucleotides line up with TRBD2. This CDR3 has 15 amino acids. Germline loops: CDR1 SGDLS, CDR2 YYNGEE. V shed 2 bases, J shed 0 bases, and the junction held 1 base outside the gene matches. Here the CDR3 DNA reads TGTGCCAGCAGCGTTAGCGGGGACTCCTACAATGAGCAGTTCTTC. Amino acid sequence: CASSVSGDSYNEQFF.